This TCR beta chain was recovered during a study of Ad26.COV2.S vaccination and SARS-CoV-2 variants. Clones were read by immunoSEQ multiplex PCR, and TCRdb kept only the in-frame ones, dropping some. This table has about 140,000 clones, around 86% appearing once. Germline CDR1 LGHNT, CDR2 FRNRAP. The CDR3 sequence is 14 residues long. V gave up 4 bases and J gave up 4 bases, with 13 bases separating them. The sample here was peripheral blood, taken after recovery from COVID-19. V usage is TRBV12-5 and J usage is TRBJ2-5, with a weak D call TRBD1 (5 bases). The source of this sequence is a human donor who had recovered from COVID-19. The CDR3: CASGSDSKSETQYF. The CDR3 DNA sequence: TGTGCTAGTGGTTCAGACAGTAAATCAGAGACCCAGTACTTC.